This T cell receptor (beta chain) was retrieved from a study of blood T cells in healthy people across ages (dated by TCRdb to between 2014 and 2016). Broadly, across the study: In model experiments, roughly one uniquely barcoded TCR beta cDNA molecule per two T cells was captured by template switching. Age-related changes in TCR beta repertoire diversity were measured in the study by deep sequencing normalized with unique cDNA molecular identifiers. The donors were divided into four age groups: young (average approximately 16 years), middle-aged (roughly 40), aged (62) and long-lived (about 84). For two donors (one aged 18 to 29 and one aged 80 or older), the study analyzed two additional independent replicas of 1 million unique cDNA reads from the same blood draw. Beyond this particular receptor, the publication reports: Estimates of total diversity based on one million sequenced T cells were regarded as lower bounds and as underestimates. Observed TCR beta diversity per million T cells fell roughly linearly with age, and a significant reduction was already apparent by age roughly 40. Donor CMV infection status was unknown, potentially confounding age-related changes in expanded clonotypes. Because profiling used bulk unsorted PBMCs, naive and antigen-experienced compartments could not be compared conclusively. The long-lived group showed more naive CD4+ T cells, fewer expanded clones and increased TCR diversity than the aged group, suggesting age selection. Observed TCR beta diversity correlated strongly with the percentage of naive T cells measured by flow cytometry.

Systemically healthy Caucasian individuals from Russia, around 38 in total and aged about 6 to 95 years, were included as donors. Each donor gave around 9.9 milliliters of peripheral blood, collected into EDTA-treated Vacutainer tubes. Ficoll-Paque density-gradient centrifugation was used to isolate PBMCs, with at least 7 million obtained per sample. Total RNA was extracted from PBMCs with Trizol reagent, with at least 6 micrograms obtained per sample. The percentages of naive CD45RAhigh/CD27high T cells were determined by flow cytometry on a PBMC aliquot from every donor. Libraries were prepared through 5' RACE. TCRdb shows the sequencer as Illumina HiSeq 2500. A second PCR of roughly 7 to 11 cycles was performed with a sample-barcoded 5' primer and a J-beta primer mix. A unique molecular identifier was introduced onto each TCR beta cDNA molecule by a template-switch 5' adaptor carrying 12 random nucleotides. At least 2.5 million CDR3-containing paired-end reads were obtained from each sample. First-strand cDNA synthesis was performed from all RNA using the Mint cDNA synthesis kit, with priming by a TRBC-specific oligonucleotide. After uracil-DNA glycosylase treatment, a first 18-cycle PCR used universal primers M1SS and BC2_uni_R on all cDNA. As for how the authors treated the data: Each sample was normalized by randomly selecting 1 million high-quality reads, each carrying a distinct molecular identifier. Instead of being binned into consensus sequences, reads with shared molecular identifiers were discarded. MiTCR, with a Q25 quality threshold and the strictest error-elimination algorithm, was used for CDR3 identification, clonotype clustering and error correction. A nonparametric unseen species model using Euler transformation provided a lower-bound estimate of total TCR beta diversity. In-frame beta chains were kept once TCRdb had trimmed the public reads at Q25 with fastp and called clones with MiXCR. Rows with one shared CDR3 protein collapse into an entry with the most common genes and DNA. TCRdb's processing, not the study's, gives the V and J calls here. The sample table holds more than 650,000 distinct CDR3 sequences, of which roughly 26% were seen once. The ten top clones hold around 3% of the sample.

As regards this clonotype: Its antigen remains undetermined. One base away there is no much larger clone; base qualities are not given.

A further study also used this sample, focusing on T cells of mothers and their children. That second report states: Nine systemically healthy Caucasian individuals served as donors, namely three mothers together with their six children. cDNA synthesis used all of the extracted RNA, with about 1.5 ug of RNA in each 15 ul reaction. Sample barcodes and 2-4 random nucleotides were added via the M1S primer in the second PCR. Each mother yielded over 9 million TCR beta CDR3 reads and each child 2.5 million to 3 million reads. Thymic selection similarly shapes TCR recombination output in related and unrelated pairs, with minor effect from inherited differences. Normalized repertoire overlap in related mother-child pairs was always slightly higher than in unrelated mother-child pairs, but the difference was never significant. No persistent microchimeric T cell clones were found, with a detection sensitivity of roughly 92 clones per million clonotypes. In the study, deep NGS was used to compare the TCR beta repertoires of mothers and children, and features distinguishing related mother-child pairs from unrelated individuals were sought. The mean age was roughly 36 +/- 4 years for the mothers and around 10 +/- 4 years for the children. After adapter ligation was performed with NEBNext reagents, the libraries were sequenced on an Illumina HiSeq 2000 with 100+100 nt paired-end reads. To prevent cross-contamination, the mother and child libraries were prepared a month apart and were sequenced in separate runs. For each donor, somewhere between roughly 450,000 and 2,100,000 distinct TCR beta clonotypes were identified. Naive TCR beta clonotypes were estimated from low-frequency clonotypes matched to each donor's FACS-determined naive share, without sorting.

This TCR derives from a boy aged 5-17 years in good health. The specimen was blood.

The encoded CDR3 is CASTRGAGDSYEQYF. The nucleotide sequence is TGTGCCAGCACAAGGGGGGCGGGGGACTCCTACGAGCAGTACTTC. The chain couples TRBV28 to TRBJ2-7, and perhaps TRBD2 as D gene, on 7 matching bases. V loses 7 bases, J loses 0 bases, and the germline ends lie 16 bases apart. The CDR3 runs 15 residues from the cysteine to the phenylalanine. Only CDR3 DNA is held: 45 bases, read in frame from base 1. For CDR1 and CDR2, the germline V gene lists MDHEN and SYDVKM.